This entry lists 9 T cell receptor beta chains sequenced from one sample in a study of T cell repertoires in ileal Crohn's disease. Data came from immunoSEQ multiplex PCR; TCRdb stores just in-frame clones and leaves some out. The sample has 5,700 or so clones, 82% seen once; the top ten hold 13% to 15%. Sequencing input: ileal tissue. The receptor source for this set is an adult with Crohn's disease.

The V gene is TRBV5-8, the J gene TRBJ2-7; D is ambiguous. Between the trimmed V and J ends, which lost 1 base and 0 bases, there was a span of 8 bases. The germline CDR1 and CDR2 sequences are SGHTS and YDEGEE. The CDR3 spans 14 residues. Here the CDR3 DNA reads TGTGCCAGCAGCTTGTCTCCCACCTCCTACGAGCAGTACTTC. It codes for CASSLSPTSYEQYF.

The chain employs TRBV20-1 and TRBJ1-2; possible D gene TRBD1, 5 bases. Trimming took 4 bases from V and 9 from J, leaving 12 bases between them. Germline-derived CDR1 and CDR2 are DFQATT and SNEGSKA (reference sequence). The length of the CDR3 is 11 residues. The DNA for the CDR3 is TGCAGTGCTAAAGACAGTCAAAGCTACACCTTC. This codes for CSAKDSQSYTF.

The rearrangement uses TRBV5-1 and TRBJ2-7; TRBD2 matches at 9 bases. Germline CDR1 and CDR2: SGHRS and YFSETQ. CDR3 size: 14 residues. J was trimmed by 1 base and V by 4 bases; bases with no gene match: 3. The CDR3 is CASSPTSGSYEQYF. CDR3 nucleotide sequence: TGCGCCAGCAGCCCGACTAGCGGTTCCTACGAGCAGTACTTC.

The chain joins TRBV6-5 to TRBJ1-1; D is unresolved. Per the germline V gene, CDR1 is MNHEY and CDR2 is SVGAGI. There are 13 residues in the CDR3. Trimming removed 2 bases from V and 5 bases from J, with 9 bases in between. This CDR3 reads CASSYLRVTEAFF. The CDR3 coding sequence is TGTGCCAGCAGTTACCTTAGGGTAACTGAAGCTTTCTTT.

The rearrangement links TRBV6-5 to TRBJ1-1; D uncertain. V lost 8 bases to trimming and J lost 11 bases, with 12 bases between them. The CDR3 is made up of 10 amino acids. Germline CDR1 reads MNHEY; CDR2 reads SVGAGI. As DNA, the CDR3 is TGTGCCAGCGTGGGGTTGGGGGCTTTCTTT. Protein product: CASVGLGAFF.

The chain joins TRBV6-6 to TRBJ2-2; unclear D gene. The CDR3 contains 13 residues. Germline V lookup: CDR1 MNHNY, CDR2 SVGAGI (reference sequence). V gave up 4 bases and J gave up 6 bases, with 9 bases separating them. CDR3 sequence reads: CASSSGEAGELFF. In DNA form, the CDR3 reads TGTGCCAGCAGTTCCGGCGAAGCCGGGGAGCTGTTTTTT.

The CDR3 DNA is TGTGCCAGCAGTTCCCCTCCGGGGGCTGAAGCTTTCTTT. Residues: CASSSPPGAEAFF. The rearrangement links TRBV28 to TRBJ1-1, with a possible D match to TRBD1 (5 bases). Deletions cut 4 bases from V and 6 bases from J, with 12 bases between. The CDR3 is 13 amino acids. The germline V gene has CDR1 MDHEN and CDR2 SYDVKM.

The CDR3 protein is CASSEVTRGNTIYF. The CDR3 DNA reads as TGTGCCAGCAGTGAAGTCACCCGCGGAAACACCATATATTTT. The chain employs TRBV6-1 and TRBJ1-3; no clear D. The CDR3 covers 14 residues. Trimming stripped 1 base from V and 4 bases from J, with 8 bases between. Germline V lookup: CDR1 MNHNS, CDR2 SASEGT.

The V and J genes are TRBV11-2 and TRBJ1-1, with 8 bases identical to TRBD1. CDR1 and CDR2 (germline): SGHAT, FQNNGV. There are 14 residues in the CDR3. V lost 2 bases and J lost 5; bases outside the gene matches: 4. This CDR3 reads CASSLTGGRTEAFF. In DNA, the CDR3 is TGTGCCAGCAGCTTAACAGGGGGAAGGACTGAAGCTTTCTTT.